The rows below give T cell receptor beta chains drawn from one sample of a study of blood T cell repertoires in COVID-19. Method: immunoSEQ multiplex PCR; TCRdb's copy keeps in-frame clones and lacks some. The data show 180,000 or so clones, with approximately 85% seen just once and 2.5% to 3.5% held by the top ten. Sequenced: peripheral blood. These receptors were obtained from a man between 60 and 70 years old with acute or convalescent COVID-19. The CDR3 runs from the conserved cysteine through the conserved F or W. Each record gives: J gene, V gene, D gene, clone size, CDR3 protein, CDR3 DNA. The D gene is left open where the match is weak. Size tells how often a clone was seen (once, few, many) or the class of an expanded clone, and some rows leave it out.

TRBJ1-5 | TRBV3-1/TRBV3-2 | NA | NA | CASSQDREQPQHF | TGTGCCAGCAGCCAAGATCGGGAACAGCCCCAGCATTTT
TRBJ2-3 | TRBV9 | NA | NA | CASSVKSAGTDTQYF | TGTGCCAGCAGCGTAAAGTCGGCGGGTACAGATACGCAGTATTTT
TRBJ2-1 | TRBV24-1 | TRBD1 | NA | CATSEKAGRGLGQFF | TGTGCCACTTCCGAGAAGGCGGGTAGGGGGCTCGGGCAGTTCTTC
TRBJ1-4 | TRBV10-3 | NA | once | CATVKDRDNEKLFF | TGTGCCACCGTAAAGGACAGAGATAATGAAAAACTGTTTTTT
TRBJ2-3 | TRBV18 | TRBD1 | NA | CASSPQRTGGVLGTQYF | TGTGCCAGCTCACCACAGAGGACAGGGGGCGTCTTGGGTACGCAGTATTTT
TRBJ1-1 | TRBV7-2 | NA | NA | CASSLRRLANTEAFF | TGTGCCAGCAGCTTAAGGAGGCTTGCGAACACTGAAGCTTTCTTT
TRBJ2-1 | TRBV20-1 | NA | NA | CSARGDNEQFF | TGCAGTGCTCGCGGGGACAATGAGCAGTTCTTC
TRBJ2-7 | TRBV7-3 | NA | NA | CASSLQWGEEQYF | TGTGCCAGCAGCTTACAATGGGGAGAAGAGCAGTACTTC
TRBJ1-1 | TRBV5-1 | NA | NA | CASSLGGAPEAFF | TGCGCCAGCAGCTTGGGTGGGGCCCCTGAAGCTTTCTTT
TRBJ2-1 | TRBV7-5 | NA | NA | CARSPTRSSYNEQFF | TGTGCCAGAAGCCCCACTCGGAGCTCCTACAATGAGCAGTTCTTC
TRBJ2-1 | TRBV10-1 | TRBD2 | NA | CASRAAGSRPGGSEQFF | TGCGCCAGCAGGGCGGCGGGTTCCCGCCCGGGGGGTTCCGAGCAGTTCTTC
TRBJ2-7 | TRBV6-2/TRBV6-3 | NA | many | CASSYARHSEQYF | TGTGCCAGCAGTTACGCGCGACACTCCGAGCAGTACTTC
TRBJ2-7 | TRBV5-1 | TRBD1 | NA | CASSFEGAFHEQYF | TGCGCCAGCAGCTTTGAGGGGGCGTTCCACGAGCAGTACTTC
TRBJ2-5 | TRBV7-3 | NA | NA | CASSSQTQETQYF | TGTGCCAGCAGCTCACAGACACAAGAGACCCAGTACTTC
TRBJ2-4 | TRBV2 | TRBD1 | NA | CASSAGDRGNIQYF | TGTGCCAGCAGCGCGGGGGACAGGGGTAACATTCAGTACTTC
TRBJ1-2 | TRBV4-2 | NA | NA | CASSPNPLTPGLDGDGYTF | TGTGCCAGCAGCCCAAACCCTTTGACCCCGGGTCTTGACGGAGATGGCTACACCTTC
TRBJ2-1 | TRBV7-9 | NA | once | CASSLVRRAEQFF | TGTGCCAGCAGCTTAGTTCGGAGGGCTGAGCAGTTCTTC
TRBJ2-1 | TRBV11-2 | NA | NA | CASSPQGGSWDEQFF | TGTGCCAGCAGCCCACAGGGGGGGAGTTGGGATGAGCAGTTCTTC
TRBJ2-7 | TRBV7-8 | NA | NA | CASSLSLGPAYEQYF | TGTGCCAGCAGCTTGTCCCTAGGTCCCGCCTACGAGCAGTACTTC
TRBJ2-3 | TRBV7-3 | TRBD2 | NA | CASSPIAGADTQYF | TGTGCCAGCAGCCCAATAGCGGGAGCCGATACGCAGTATTTT
TRBJ2-5 | TRBV5-5 | TRBD1 | NA | CASSAGGLKTQYF | TGTGCCAGCAGCGCAGGGGGCTTGAAGACCCAGTACTTC
TRBJ1-4 | TRBV5-1 | NA | NA | CASSPGAENEKLFF | TGCGCCAGCAGTCCAGGGGCAGAGAATGAAAAACTGTTTTTT
TRBJ1-5 | TRBV24-1 | NA | NA | CATSLTRVQHF | TGTGCCACCAGCCTAACCAGGGTCCAGCATTTT
TRBJ2-3 | TRBV7-9 | NA | NA | CASSFNQGGDTQYF | TGTGCCAGCAGCTTTAATCAGGGTGGGGATACGCAGTATTTT
TRBJ2-1 | TRBV5-1 | TRBD2 | NA | CASSVGGSVPNEQFF | TGCGCCAGCAGCGTCGGCGGGAGCGTCCCCAATGAGCAGTTCTTC
TRBJ2-7 | TRBV28 | TRBD2 | NA | CASRVSGSFYEQYF | TGTGCCAGCAGAGTTAGCGGGAGTTTCTACGAGCAGTACTTC
TRBJ2-7 | TRBV5-6 | NA | NA | CASSFSFDSYEQYF | TGTGCCAGCAGCTTTAGCTTTGACAGCTACGAGCAGTACTTC
TRBJ1-3 | TRBV3-1/TRBV3-2 | NA | NA | CASSPGQSSGNTIYF | TGTGCCAGCAGTCCCGGACAGTCCTCTGGAAACACCATATATTTT
TRBJ2-2 | TRBV18 | TRBD1 | NA | CASSPRDRGDTGELFF | TGTGCCAGCTCACCCCGGGACAGGGGGGACACCGGGGAGCTGTTTTTT
TRBJ2-3 | TRBV6-4 | NA | NA | CASRPRGGGTDTQYF | TGTGCCAGCAGACCCCGCGGCGGGGGCACAGATACGCAGTATTTT
TRBJ2-1 | TRBV19 | TRBD2 | NA | CASSSSTSGRNEQFF | TGTGCCAGTAGTAGCTCGACTAGCGGGAGAAATGAGCAGTTCTTC
TRBJ2-4 | TRBV10-3 | NA | once | CAISESAAGQVQYF | TGTGCCATCAGTGAGTCAGCAGCGGGCCAGGTTCAGTACTTC
TRBJ2-2 | TRBV25-1 | NA | NA | CASSDPTATNTGELFF | TGTGCCAGCAGTGACCCGACAGCTACGAACACCGGGGAGCTGTTTTTT
TRBJ1-2 | TRBV28 | NA | NA | CASSPRGGYTF | TGTGCCAGCAGCCCCAGGGGAGGCTACACCTTC
TRBJ2-7 | TRBV27 | TRBD2 | NA | CASSLGLAAAAYEQYF | TGTGCCAGCAGTTTAGGACTAGCTGCCGCCGCCTACGAGCAGTACTTC
TRBJ1-5 | TRBV7-2 | NA | few | CASSPGGVRHNQPQHF | TGTGCCAGCAGCCCAGGAGGGGTGCGGCACAATCAGCCCCAGCATTTT
TRBJ2-1 | TRBV11-3 | TRBD2 | NA | CASSLRTRVAGEQFF | TGTGCCAGCAGCTTACGGACTAGGGTTGCCGGTGAGCAGTTCTTC
TRBJ2-3 | TRBV9 | NA | once | CASSVSSRFWADTQYF | TGTGCCAGCAGCGTCTCGTCGAGGTTTTGGGCAGATACGCAGTATTTT
TRBJ2-7 | TRBV27 | NA | NA | CASSSFQGGPSYEQYF | TGTGCCAGCAGTTCGTTTCAGGGCGGACCCTCCTACGAGCAGTACTTC
TRBJ2-1 | TRBV2 | TRBD2 | NA | CASSGQREGYNEQFF | TGTGCCAGCAGTGGGCAGCGGGAGGGCTACAATGAGCAGTTCTTC
TRBJ1-2 | TRBV2 | NA | NA | CASRNRVLDGYTF | TGTGCCAGCAGAAACAGGGTATTAGATGGCTACACCTTC
TRBJ2-3 | TRBV7-2 | NA | NA | CASSLEGVAGTQYF | TGTGCCAGCAGCTTAGAGGGCGTTGCGGGTACGCAGTATTTT
TRBJ1-2 | TRBV6-5 | NA | NA | CASNRVDNYGYTF | TGTGCCAGCAACAGGGTTGACAACTATGGCTACACCTTC
TRBJ2-1 | TRBV19 | TRBD2 | NA | CASMGSGRREQFF | TGTGCCAGTATGGGTAGCGGGAGAAGGGAGCAGTTCTTC
TRBJ2-1 | TRBV7-7 | TRBD2 | few | CASSLDGGRGVPYNEQFF | TGTGCTAGCAGCTTAGACGGCGGGAGGGGGGTCCCCTACAATGAGCAGTTCTTC
TRBJ2-1 | TRBV27 | NA | NA | CASSWERAYNEQFF | TGTGCCAGCAGTTGGGAGAGGGCCTACAATGAGCAGTTCTTC
TRBJ2-5 | TRBV10-1 | TRBD1 | few | CASNHYRGETQYF | TGCGCCAGCAATCATTACAGGGGAGAGACCCAGTACTTC
TRBJ2-2 | TRBV2 | TRBD1 | NA | CASSERQGAGELFF | TGTGCCAGCAGTGAACGACAGGGTGCCGGGGAGCTGTTTTTT
TRBJ1-1 | TRBV6-5 | NA | NA | CASSIQENTEAFF | TGTGCCAGCAGTATACAGGAGAACACTGAAGCTTTCTTT
TRBJ1-2 | TRBV28 | NA | once | CATLKRTVYGYTF | TGTGCTACCCTAAAAAGGACAGTCTATGGCTACACCTTC